Described below is a single T cell receptor beta chain sequence and its context. The antigen is unknown. V lost 3 bases, J lost 1 base, and 13 bases lay in between. There are 15 residues in the CDR3. Germline V lookup: CDR1 SGDLS, CDR2 YYNGEE. The record originates from a study of lymphopenia after photon versus proton radiotherapy. The study, taken as a whole, reports: Post-nadir TCR diversity decline inversely tracked overall survival among those who died. Better survival with proton therapy was suggested as possible, not demonstrated.

Measured with immunoSEQ multiplex PCR; TCRdb has only the in-frame clones, and not every one. This table holds some 27,000 clones, about 86% found once. The chain links TRBV9 to TRBJ1-1, with D unresolved. The specimen was peripheral blood, collected from a patient treated with proton-based radiotherapy. The clonotype originates from a woman aged 55 to 70 with cholangiocarcinoma. Some clones in this sample may be carry-over from other donors' samples. CDR3 in amino acids: CASSATRTSNTEAFF. CDR3 DNA sequence: TGTGCCAGCAGCGCCACCCGGACCTCGAACACTGAAGCTTTCTTT.